This is a list of T cell receptor beta chains from one sample in a study of blood T cell repertoires in COVID-19. Using immunoSEQ multiplex PCR, the repertoire was profiled, and TCRdb retains in-frame clones only, with some absent. This sample has about 160,000 clones, with about 83% found just once. The sequencing sample was made of peripheral blood. These receptors were taken from a woman between 65 and 79 years old with COVID-19, enrolled during active disease. Each CDR3 is given with its conserved first and last residue. The order of the fields is J gene, D gene, clone size, V gene, CDR3 DNA, CDR3 protein. The D gene is left open where the match is weak. Clone size is shown for a subset of rows, as once, few, many or a class of expanded clone.

TRBJ2-7,-,-,TRBV3-1/TRBV3-2,TGTGCCAGCAGACCCACCCGGTGGAGGGGGCGATACGACGAGCAGTACTTC,CASRPTRWRGRYDEQYF
TRBJ1-1,TRBD1,-,TRBV5-1,TGCGCCAGCAGCTACGACAGGGGGCGGGGACTCTTT,CASSYDRGRGLF
TRBJ1-5,-,-,TRBV10-3,TGTGCCATCGGGGAAGGGAGTAGCAATCAGCCCCAGCATTTT,CAIGEGSSNQPQHF
TRBJ1-2,-,-,TRBV11-2,TGTGCCAGCAGCCGCGGGGTGGGTCCCTCACTTAGGTATGGCTACACCTTC,CASSRGVGPSLRYGYTF
TRBJ1-1,-,-,TRBV19,TGTGCCAGTAGTATATCCAAGGGGGATACTGAAGCTTTCTTT,CASSISKGDTEAFF
TRBJ2-1,TRBD2,-,TRBV2,TGTGCCAGCAGCCGAACCCCGTCTGGGACTAGCGGGGGGATAGGACCCTACAATGAGCAGTTCTTC,CASSRTPSGTSGGIGPYNEQFF
TRBJ1-5,-,once,TRBV6-5,TGTGCCAGCACGTTATACCGGGACAAGAATCAGCCCCAGCATTTT,CASTLYRDKNQPQHF
TRBJ2-1,TRBD2,-,TRBV12-3/TRBV12-4,TGTGCCAGCAGTTTGGGACTAGCGGGGGGGCAGTTCTTC,CASSLGLAGGQFF
TRBJ1-2,-,-,TRBV28,TGTGCCAGCATCGAAAGGGGTAGGGGCTACACCTTC,CASIERGRGYTF
TRBJ1-1,-,-,TRBV20-1,TGCAGTGCTAGAGATCCCGGTGAAGCTTTCTTT,CSARDPGEAFF
TRBJ2-3,TRBD1,-,TRBV28,TGTGCCAGCAGCACAGGGGGCGCCGGGAGCACAGATACGCAGTATTTT,CASSTGGAGSTDTQYF
TRBJ2-5,-,-,TRBV25-1,TGTGCCAGCAGTGTTCCGACAGGACAAGAGACCCAGTACTTC,CASSVPTGQETQYF
TRBJ2-1,-,-,TRBV30,TGTGCCCAGCTCCGCGGGTACAATGAGCAGTTCTTC,CAQLRGYNEQFF
TRBJ2-3,TRBD2,-,TRBV7-9,TGTGCCAGCAGCTACCTACGGGGACTAGCGGGGTTTAGTCCAGATACGCAGTATTTT,CASSYLRGLAGFSPDTQYF
TRBJ2-7,TRBD1,-,TRBV7-2,TGTGCCAGCAGCCCAGGGACAGGGGCCCACGAGCAGTACTTC,CASSPGTGAHEQYF
TRBJ1-4,-,-,TRBV7-2,TGTGCCAGCAGCTTAGTTTCAGCCCAGGGCAGTAATGAAAAACTGTTTTTT,CASSLVSAQGSNEKLFF
TRBJ1-6,TRBD1,-,TRBV5-6,TGTGCCAGCAGCCCATCGACAGGGAGGAAAGCACCCCTCCACTTT,CASSPSTGRKAPLHF
TRBJ2-7,TRBD2,-,TRBV5-1,TGCGCCAGCAGCTTGGCGGGGGGGCCTTCGTCCTACGAGCAGTACTTC,CASSLAGGPSSYEQYF
TRBJ2-1,TRBD2,-,TRBV11-3,TGTGCCAGCAGCTTAGGGGGACTAGCGGGGAGGTACAATGAGCAGTTCTTC,CASSLGGLAGRYNEQFF
TRBJ2-7,TRBD1,-,TRBV6-5,TGTGCCAGCAGCCAAGACAGGGAGTACGAGCAGTACTTC,CASSQDREYEQYF
TRBJ2-7,TRBD2,-,TRBV5-1,TGCGCCAGCAGCTTAGGGACTAGCGGGGTGCCCGTCTACGAGCAGTACTTC,CASSLGTSGVPVYEQYF
TRBJ1-1,TRBD1,-,TRBV27,TGTGCCAGCAGCCAGATAGGGACAGAAGGCAACACTGAAGCTTTCTTT,CASSQIGTEGNTEAFF
TRBJ2-2,TRBD1,-,TRBV19,TGTGCCAGTAGCGAGGGGGCCGCCGGGGAGCTGTTTTTT,CASSEGAAGELFF
TRBJ1-2,-,few,TRBV5-1,TGCGCCAGCACCCGGGAAAACTATGGCTACACCTTC,CASTRENYGYTF
TRBJ1-2,-,-,TRBV30,TGTGCCTGGAGCCTACAGGGAAACTATGGCTACACCTTC,CAWSLQGNYGYTF
TRBJ1-5,-,once,TRBV27,TGTGCCAGCAGTTTAGGCGGGGCTGTTCAGCCCCAGCATTTT,CASSLGGAVQPQHF
TRBJ1-2,-,-,TRBV30,TGTGCCTGGACCCGAGTGAGCTACACCTTC,CAWTRVSYTF
TRBJ2-3,TRBD2,-,TRBV19,TGTGCCAGTAGTATAAAAGGACTAGGTGCAGATACGCAGTATTTT,CASSIKGLGADTQYF
TRBJ2-5,TRBD1,-,TRBV23-1,TGCGCCAGCAGTCAATTATACAGGGGGAGGGAGACCCAGTACTTC,CASSQLYRGRETQYF
TRBJ1-6,TRBD1,few,TRBV9,TGTGCCAGCAGCGTAACCGGGACAGGGGGCTCTAATTCACCCCTCCACTTT,CASSVTGTGGSNSPLHF
TRBJ2-7,-,-,TRBV21-1,TGTGCCAGCAGCAAAGGCGGGGGGAGCAAGGACAGGGGCGACGAGCAGTACTTC,CASSKGGGSKDRGDEQYF
TRBJ1-5,-,-,TRBV7-8,TGTGCCAGCAGCCCCGACAGCCTCAATCAGCCCCAGCATTTT,CASSPDSLNQPQHF
TRBJ2-2,TRBD2,-,TRBV7-3,TGTGCCAGCAGCTGGGCGGGGGCCGGGGAGCTGTTTTTT,CASSWAGAGELFF
TRBJ2-7,TRBD2,-,TRBV6-6,TGTGCCAGCAGCCGACTAGCGGGGGCTCCCTCCTACGAGCAGTACTTC,CASSRLAGAPSYEQYF
TRBJ2-1,-,once,TRBV19,TGTGCCAGTAGTATAGTGCCCCGCGATGAGCAGTTCTTC,CASSIVPRDEQFF
TRBJ1-6,TRBD1,-,TRBV5-6,TGTGCCAGCAGCCCCGGGACAGGGGGTTCTCTTAATTCACCCCTCCACTTT,CASSPGTGGSLNSPLHF
TRBJ1-4,-,-,TRBV19,TGTGCCAGTCGGTGGAGCTTGGAGGAAAAACTGTTTTTT,CASRWSLEEKLFF
TRBJ2-5,TRBD1,-,TRBV19,TGTGCCAGTAGTATTGACGAGGGGGCGAGAAATTCCCAGTACTTC,CASSIDEGARNSQYF
TRBJ2-7,TRBD1,-,TRBV4-1,TGCGCCAGCAGCCCTTCCGGGACAGGGGACTCCTACGAGCAGTACTTC,CASSPSGTGDSYEQYF
TRBJ1-3,-,-,TRBV28,TGTGCCAGCATCGATGCAGGGGCTGGAAACACCATATATTTT,CASIDAGAGNTIYF
TRBJ1-5,TRBD1,-,TRBV27,TGTGCCAGCAGTTCAAGGACAGGGTGGAATCAGCCCCAGCATTTT,CASSSRTGWNQPQHF
TRBJ1-1,-,-,TRBV7-9,TGTGCCAGCAGCTTAGGGCAGGTCCGTCGGGCTTTCTTT,CASSLGQVRRAFF
TRBJ1-2,-,-,TRBV11-2,TGTGCCAGCAGCTTAGCTAGGGGGAAATATGGCTACACCTTC,CASSLARGKYGYTF
TRBJ1-5,-,few,TRBV7-2,TGTGCCGGAACGGGGGGTTCGGATCAGCCCCAGCATTTT,CAGTGGSDQPQHF
TRBJ1-5,-,-,TRBV6-5,TGTGCCAGCAGGCGAAGATCGGGCAATCAGCCCCAGCATTTT,CASRRRSGNQPQHF
TRBJ1-1,TRBD1,once,TRBV19,TGTGCCGTAAGAGACAGGGGCTTATCTGAAGCTTTCTTT,CAVRDRGLSEAFF
TRBJ1-1,-,-,TRBV20-1,TGCAGTGCTAGTTTCGAGGGAAGTACTGAAGCTTTCTTT,CSASFEGSTEAFF
TRBJ1-3,-,-,TRBV18,TGTGCCAGCTCACCAGGGGCAGGGAATGGAAACACCATATATTTT,CASSPGAGNGNTIYF
TRBJ1-3,TRBD1,-,TRBV6-6,TGTGCCAGCAGTGACTACCGCGGGACAGGAGGAAACACCATATATTTT,CASSDYRGTGGNTIYF